The present entry profiles one TCR beta chain with its context. The sample originates from a study of blood T cell repertoires in COVID-19. Per germline, CDR1 SGHTA and CDR2 FQGTGA. V gave up 0 bases and J gave up 0 bases, with 15 bases separating them. The CDR3 covers 18 residues. Repertoires were generated with immunoSEQ multiplex PCR, while TCRdb's copy carries only in-frame clones and drops some. The sample lists more than 300,000 clones, just over 85% seen once, with about 10% in the top ten. Sequenced input: PBMCs or T cells enriched from blood (not recorded which). The TCR sequence derives from a woman aged 18-29 years who had recovered from COVID-19. V usage is TRBV7-3 and J usage is TRBJ1-5; D call uncertain. The CDR3 protein is CASSLTILDLFSNQPQHF. For the CDR3, the DNA is TGTGCCAGCAGCTTAACGATATTAGACTTGTTTAGCAATCAGCCCCAGCATTTT.